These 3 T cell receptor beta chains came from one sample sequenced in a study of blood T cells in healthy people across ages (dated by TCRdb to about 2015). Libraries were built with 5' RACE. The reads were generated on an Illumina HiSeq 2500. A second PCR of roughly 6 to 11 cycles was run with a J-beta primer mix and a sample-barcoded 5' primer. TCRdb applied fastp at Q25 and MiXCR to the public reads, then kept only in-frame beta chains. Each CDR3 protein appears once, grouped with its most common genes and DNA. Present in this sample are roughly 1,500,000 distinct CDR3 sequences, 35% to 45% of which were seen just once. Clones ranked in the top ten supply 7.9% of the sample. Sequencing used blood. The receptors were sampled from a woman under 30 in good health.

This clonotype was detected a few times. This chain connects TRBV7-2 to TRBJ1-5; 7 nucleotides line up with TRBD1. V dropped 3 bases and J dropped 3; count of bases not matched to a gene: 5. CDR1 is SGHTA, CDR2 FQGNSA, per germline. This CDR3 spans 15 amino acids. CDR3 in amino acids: CASSFGGGPNQPQHF. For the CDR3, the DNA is TGTGCCAGCAGCTTTGGAGGGGGCCCCAATCAGCCCCAGCATTTT. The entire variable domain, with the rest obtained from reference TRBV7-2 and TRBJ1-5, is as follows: GAGVSQSPSNKVTEKGKDVELRCDPISGHTALYWYRQSLGQGLEFLIYFQGNSAPDKSGLPSDRFSAERTGGSVSTLTIQRTQQEDSAVYLCASSFGGGPNQPQHFGDGTRLSIL.

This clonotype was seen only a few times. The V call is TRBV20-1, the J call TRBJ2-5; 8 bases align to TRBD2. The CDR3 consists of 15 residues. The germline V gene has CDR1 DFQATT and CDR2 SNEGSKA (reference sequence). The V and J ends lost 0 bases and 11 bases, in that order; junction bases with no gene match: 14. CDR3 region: CSARDRAGVPNEQYF. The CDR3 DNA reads TGCAGTGCTAGAGATCGAGCGGGGGTCCCTAATGAGCAGTACTTC.

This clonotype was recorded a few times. The CDR3 DNA sequence: TGTGCCAGCAGCCCGTGGCGGGAGGGGTGGGACAATGAGCAGTTCTTC. Encoded protein: CASSPWREGWDNEQFF. The chain employs TRBV6-5 and TRBJ2-1; 9 bases are a match to TRBD2. This CDR3 spans 16 amino acids. Germline CDR1 and CDR2: MNHEY and SVGAGI. Trimming took 6 bases from V and 5 from J; bases not matched to a gene: 11.